The source of this T cell receptor (beta chain) is a study of radiation and T cells in renal cell carcinoma. Noted time point: blood 4 weeks post-SBRT, at nephrectomy. Noted treatment: 15 Gy SBRT to primary tumor, nephrectomy 4 weeks later. V was clipped by 6 bases and J by 7 bases, with 22 bases between them. This CDR3 comprises 16 residues. Germline V CDR1 and CDR2: SGDLS, YYNGEE. The repertoire was sequenced with immunoSEQ multiplex PCR; TCRdb's copy has only in-frame clones and lacks some. The table has fewer than 200,000 clones, roughly 90% seen once; the top ten hold approximately 10%. V usage is TRBV9 and J usage is TRBJ1-4, with D perhaps matching TRBD1 (5 bases). The receptor's source is a woman aged 45-65 years with renal cell carcinoma. The specimen comprised blood, sampled from a patient whose treatment included radiotherapy and nephrectomy. This chain's CDR3 is CASKQGTGSGGEKLFF. Written as DNA, the CDR3 is TGTGCCAGCAAACAAGGGACGGGGAGTGGTGGTGAAAAACTGTTTTTT.